The present entry profiles one T cell receptor (beta chain) with its context. The data originate from a study of T cell responses to AZD1222 COVID-19 vaccine. CDR3 length: 13 amino acids. V gave up 8 bases and J gave up 13 bases, with 18 bases separating them. Germline V gene data show CDR1 as MNHNY and CDR2 as SVGAGI (reference sequence). Only in-frame clones appear in the TCRdb table, and some are missing; sequencing was by immunoSEQ multiplex PCR. In the table there are around 26,000 clones, just over 85% of which are singletons. The sample consisted of peripheral blood, taken 28 days after the second AZD1222 dose. The gene calls are TRBV6-6 and TRBJ1-6, with unresolved D. This sequence was found in an adult who received the AZD1222 COVID-19 vaccine. The CDR3 coding sequence is TGTGCCAGCCACCTCGAACATACCTGGCCCCTCCACTTT. It yields the protein CASHLEHTWPLHF.